This TCR beta chain was documented in a study of T cell responses to AZD1222 COVID-19 vaccine (dated by TCRdb to the early 2020s). Concerning the study at large: TCR sequencing was performed for 230 to 250 trial participants, of whom some 200 were given two doses of AZD1222 and about 25 were given two doses of MenACWY control vaccine. Enrollment into the trials was organized by age into subgroups of 18-55, 56-69 and 70-plus years, and those subgroups contained approximately 160, 26 and 62 TCR-sequenced participants, respectively.

Findings and caveats that apply to the study as a whole: Spike-specific TCR breadth and depth rose significantly after two AZD1222 doses compared with day 0 and with MenACWY recipients. The vaccine-associated CD4 TCRs covered the entire spike protein, and the dominant responses fell in regions 160-218 and 743-854. No day 14 peak-response samples were available, so repertoires were characterized only after the peak T cell response. Most participants were white British and females outnumbered males, and the authors suggested that clonal diversity may have been underestimated. Nearly half of unique spike-specific TCRs reportedly recognized epitopes outside regions mutated in the B.1.351 and B.1.1.7 variants. Conclusions about previously exposed vaccinees were limited because only a handful of AZD1222 recipients were SARS-CoV-2 seropositive at baseline. The 56-69-year group was small, and its depth increase did not reach significance, likely because of low power.

Between the V and J ends, shortened by 5 bases and 0 bases respectively, the junction contains 14 bases. Looking up the germline V gene yields CDR1 SGHAT and CDR2 FQNNGV. From the cysteine up to the phenylalanine, the CDR3 has a length of 15 residues. Of all the DNA, just the CDR3 is kept, 45 bases in frame from base 1. The CDR3 regions of human TCRbeta chains were analyzed by immunosequencing. Concerning the study's data processing: TCRs in the repertoires were matched against a reference library of SARS-CoV-2-specific TCRs that had been generated with the MIRA antigen-specificity platform. Breadth was defined as the fraction of unique TCRs that were SARS-CoV-2-associated, and depth was defined as the fraction of total T cells that were SARS-CoV-2-associated. Using the MIRA data, each spike-specific TCR was assigned both to the spike region to which the TCR was reactive and to a CD4 or CD8 class. Log10-transformed breadth and depth values were compared by one-way ANOVA with Sidak's multiple comparisons tests. The table comes from immuneACCESS by way of TCRdb, which keeps in-frame sequences with V and J called. Part of the clones is missing from these tables; in studies checked, under half for an unresolved V gene and the rest for unknown reasons. V and J calls and clone size are as listed in that table; D and trimming were resolved from the DNA. The sample has some 150,000 clones on record, 80% to 95% of them singletons. About 3.2% of the sample goes to the ten largest clones.

Taken with the paper, the label for time point translates to: about 28 days (+/-7) after the second vaccine dose. AZD1222 recipients with second doses at about 4 weeks or about 12 weeks were pooled, because spike-specific TCR depth and breadth did not differ between schedules. Vaccinee samples were obtained from the UK trials COV001 and COV002, which included a single-blind randomized controlled phase 2/3 trial of AZD1222 (ChAdOx1 nCoV-19) in healthy adults. For TCRbeta chain sequencing, PBMC samples from trial participants were taken at day 0 and at day 28 after the second dose. Only a few counts were recorded for this clone. The clone's antigen remains unknown. Nothing much larger sits one base from this clone, and base qualities are not available.

The sequence came from an adult who received the AZD1222 COVID-19 vaccine. Sequenced here: peripheral blood, sampled 28 days after the second AZD1222 dose. The rearrangement joined TRBV11-2 to TRBJ2-7; the D gene is unclear. The CDR3 sequence is CASSPLVGNSYEQYF. The DNA sequence is TGTGCCAGCAGCCCGCTGGTGGGGAACTCCTACGAGCAGTACTTC.